This TCR beta chain emerged from a study of regulatory T cells in long-lasting Graves disease. This clonotype showed up many times. Researchers made TCR beta libraries by using iRepertoire HTBI primers and running Arm-PCR on CDR3 regions. TCRdb called the multiplex PCR reads again in MiXCR, with one record for every CDR3 protein. There are 350,000 to 450,000 distinct CDR3 sequences in the sample; under 15% occur only once, and over 15% lies in the top ten. Documented time point: newly diagnosed GD, antithyroid drugs for less than 3 months. From PBMCs, RNA was extracted and then used to make the TCR library. In addition, the sample was reused for a study of T cells in Graves' hyperthyroidism and ophthalmopathy.

The sequenced sample was peripheral blood mononuclear cells (PBMCs), obtained at new diagnosis, from a patient treated with antithyroid drugs. The sequence came from a young woman with Graves disease.

Here the CDR3 DNA reads TGTGCCAGCAGTTATCGAAGTCTAGCGAAAAAAAACCCGGATACGCAGTATTTT. It is translated as CASSYRSLAKKNPDTQYF. The chain joins TRBV6-9 to TRBJ2-3; D is perhaps TRBD2 (6 bases). Trimming stripped 2 bases from V and 6 bases from J, with 24 bases between. The CDR3 is made up of 18 amino acids. Germline loops: CDR1 MNHGY, CDR2 SVAAGI.